Listed here are 30 T cell receptor beta chains from one sample, sequenced in a study of blood T cell repertoires in COVID-19. The repertoire was sequenced with immunoSEQ multiplex PCR; TCRdb's copy has only in-frame clones and lacks some. The sample shows approximately 210,000 clones, roughly 85% of them seen only once. The sequencing sample was made of peripheral blood. The origin of the receptors is a woman between 40 and 50 years old with active or convalescent COVID-19.

The chain couples TRBV3-1 (or the pseudogene TRBV3-2) to TRBJ2-5, with 10 bases matching TRBD2. V lost 0 bases, J lost 2 bases, and 6 bases stayed unmatched. In germline, CDR1 is LGHDT, CDR2 YNNKEL (reference sequence). The CDR3 has 17 residues. The CDR3 spells CASSQESLAGEQETQYF. In nucleotides, the CDR3 is TGTGCCAGCAGCCAAGAGTCCCTAGCGGGGGAACAAGAGACCCAGTACTTC.

V and J are TRBV2 and TRBJ2-1, with 11 bases matching TRBD2. V lost 5 bases, J lost 3 bases, and 3 bases stayed unmatched. Germline V gene data show CDR1 as SNHLY and CDR2 as FYNNEI. This CDR3 is 15 amino acids long. CDR3 residues: CASSTGTSGYNEQFF. The DNA for the CDR3 is TGTGCCAGCAGTACCGGGACTAGCGGCTACAATGAGCAGTTCTTC.

The rearrangement links TRBV7-9 to TRBJ1-2; TRBD1 aligns across 9 bases. V was clipped by 1 base and J by 8 bases; unmatched bases: 5. The CDR3 covers 14 residues. CDR1 and CDR2 from the germline V gene are SEHNR and FQNEAQ (reference sequence). CDR3 sequence (DNA): TGTGCCAGCAGCTTAGGGGACAGGGTCAGCGGCTACACCTTC. It is translated as CASSLGDRVSGYTF.

V and J are TRBV29-1 and TRBJ1-1, with TRBD1 identical over 7 bases. Germline V CDR1 and CDR2: SQVTM, ANQGSEA. The CDR3 has 13 residues. With 4 bases clipped from V and 7 bases from J, the junction kept 9 bases outside the gene matches. The CDR3: CSVGVRGDLEAFF. CDR3 in DNA: TGCAGCGTTGGGGTCAGGGGGGACCTTGAAGCTTTCTTT.

The chain joins TRBV11-3 to TRBJ1-4, with D unresolved. Trimming pared 5 bases from V and 3 bases from J, leaving 10 bases between. This CDR3 comprises 14 residues. Germline V gene data show CDR1 as SGHNT and CDR2 as YENEEA. In DNA, the CDR3 is TGTGCCAGCAGCGGCGACATTCCTAATGAAAAACTGTTTTTT. Amino acid sequence: CASSGDIPNEKLFF.

CDR3 in DNA: TGTGCCGCTGGGTCCCGGGGGAACACTGAAGCTTTCTTT. Protein product: CAAGSRGNTEAFF. The chain employs TRBV6-5 and TRBJ1-1; unclear D gene. The V end was cut by 11 bases, the J end by 1 base, with 14 bases between. Per germline, CDR1 MNHEY and CDR2 SVGAGI. This CDR3 has 13 residues.

The V gene is TRBV5-6, the J gene TRBJ2-5; D remains ambiguous. The CDR3 is made up of 16 amino acids. With 1 base removed from V and 4 bases from J, the gap between germline ends came to 17 bases. Per germline, CDR1 SGHDT and CDR2 YYEEEE. The CDR3 DNA is TGTGCCAGCAGCTTGCGCCAGGATAGTAGGCTAGAGACCCAGTACTTC. It is translated as CASSLRQDSRLETQYF. Drawing the rest from reference TRBV5-6 and TRBJ2-5, the complete variable domain is DAGVTQSPTHLIKTRGQQVTLRCSPKSGHDTVSWYQQALGQGPQFIFQYYEEEERQRGNFPDRFSGHQFPNYSSELNVNALLLGDSALYLCASSLRQDSRLETQYFGPGTRLLVL.

J is TRBJ2-1 and V is TRBV7-3; D might be TRBD2 (5 bases). The CDR3 consists of 12 residues. Trimming stripped 5 bases from V and 10 bases from J, with 12 bases between. Germline V gene sequence: CDR1 SGHTA, CDR2 FQGTGA. CDR3 sequence (DNA): TGTGCCAGCAGCGACGGGGTCGGAGAGCAGTTCTTC. This encodes CASSDGVGEQFF. Full variable domain (rest looked up from reference TRBV7-3 and TRBJ2-1): GAGVSQTPSNKVTEKGKYVELRCDPISGHTALYWYRQSLGQGPEFLIYFQGTGAADDSGLPNDRFFAVRPEGSVSTLKIQRTERGDSAVYLCASSDGVGEQFFGPGTRLTVL.

V usage is TRBV3-1 (or the pseudogene TRBV3-2) and J usage is TRBJ2-7; tentatively, D is TRBD1 (5 bases). Germline V CDR1 and CDR2: LGHDT, YNNKEL (reference sequence). The length of the CDR3 is 15 residues. V was cut by 1 base and J by 2 bases, with 12 bases left in between. CDR3 in DNA: TGTGCCAGCAGCCAAGGGGGCAGGTCCCCCTACGAGCAGTACTTC. Its protein product is CASSQGGRSPYEQYF.

This chain links TRBV9 with TRBJ2-5, with TRBD2 as a possible D gene (5 bases). With 0 bases removed from V and 1 base from J, the gap between germline ends came to 10 bases. Germline CDR1 is SGDLS and CDR2 is YYNGEE. This CDR3 comprises 15 residues. The CDR3 loop reads CASSVAAGVQETQYF. The DNA of the CDR3 is TGTGCCAGCAGCGTAGCTGCCGGGGTCCAAGAGACCCAGTACTTC.

The chain joins TRBV12-3 or TRBV12-4 to TRBJ1-3; TRBD1 matches 7 bases. This CDR3 spans 13 amino acids. Germline trimming cut 9 bases from V and 0 bases from J; bases unmatched to any gene: 2. The CDR3 region is CASGTDSGNTIYF. In DNA form, the CDR3 reads TGTGCCAGTGGGACAGACTCTGGAAACACCATATATTTT.

The chain has TRBV28 and TRBJ2-4; 9 positions agree with TRBD2. The CDR3 length is 15 residues. Germline V CDR1 and CDR2: MDHEN, SYDVKM. The V segment lost 6 bases and the J segment 3 bases; nucleotides outside the gene matches: 6. The CDR3 region is CASRFSGGRKNIQYF. CDR3 DNA: TGTGCCAGCAGGTTTAGCGGGGGCCGCAAAAACATTCAGTACTTC. Full variable domain (remainder filled in from reference TRBV28 and TRBJ2-4): DVKVTQSSRYLVKRTGEKVFLECVQDMDHENMFWYRQDPGLGLRLIYFSYDVKMKEKGDIPEGYSVSREKKERFSLILESASTNQTSMYLCASRFSGGRKNIQYFGAGTRLSVL.

The chain uses TRBV12-5 and TRBJ2-5; 8 bases align to TRBD1. With 2 bases clipped from V and 5 bases from J, the junction kept 10 bases outside the gene matches. The germline V gene has CDR1 LGHNT and CDR2 FRNRAP. This CDR3 has 16 residues. CDR3 residues: CASGLTGRGLGETQYF. Written as DNA, the CDR3 is TGTGCTAGTGGTTTGACGGGCAGGGGGCTTGGGGAGACCCAGTACTTC.

V gene TRBV6-5 combines with J gene TRBJ1-2; D ambiguous. The CDR3 is 13 residues long. Germline assignment: CDR1 MNHEY and CDR2 SVGAGI. The V and J ends lost 5 bases and 7 bases respectively, with 14 bases between them. CDR3 loop: CASSTEEVRGYTF. The CDR3 DNA is TGTGCCAGCAGTACTGAAGAGGTGCGTGGCTACACCTTC.

This sequence joins TRBV6-5 and TRBJ2-6; D not certain. The germline V gene has CDR1 MNHEY and CDR2 SVGAGI. Trimming removed 5 bases from V and 0 bases from J, with 8 bases in between. The CDR3 runs to 15 residues. The CDR3 region is CASSNQNSGANVLTF. The DNA of the CDR3 is TGTGCCAGCAGTAACCAGAACTCTGGGGCCAACGTCCTGACTTTC.

The V and J genes are TRBV9 and TRBJ1-2, with D possibly being TRBD1 (5 bases). CDR1 SGDLS and CDR2 YYNGEE come from the germline V gene. Deletions cut 0 bases from V and 6 bases from J, with 12 bases between. The CDR3 contains 14 residues. The CDR3 DNA reads TGTGCCAGCAGCGTAGACGGCAGGGTACATGGCTACACCTTC. This codes for CASSVDGRVHGYTF.

The rearrangement joins TRBV12-3 or TRBV12-4 to TRBJ1-5; 7 bases match TRBD1. The CDR3 extends over 13 amino acids. With V trimmed by 11 bases and J by 6 bases, 10 bases remained unmatched. The chain's CDR3 is CACNDRDGQPQHF. For the CDR3, the DNA is TGTGCCTGTAACGACAGGGATGGTCAGCCCCAGCATTTT.

The chain recombines TRBV9 with TRBJ2-3; TRBD2 matches 8 bases. The ends lost 1 base at V and 6 bases at J; junction bases unmatched: 4. Germline CDR1 is SGDLS and CDR2 is YYNGEE. CDR3 length: 14 amino acids. The CDR3 region is CASSVRTSRDTQYF. CDR3 DNA sequence: TGTGCCAGCAGCGTACGGACTAGCCGGGATACGCAGTATTTT.

V gene TRBV5-6 combines with J gene TRBJ2-5, with TRBD2 identical over 8 bases. Germline values: CDR1 SGHDT, CDR2 YYEEEE. This CDR3 comprises 16 residues. V trimming: 0 bases; J trimming: 0 bases; junction bases outside the gene matches: 4. Here the CDR3 DNA reads TGTGCCAGCAGCTTGGGGGCTAGCGGGTACCAAGAGACCCAGTACTTC. Translated: CASSLGASGYQETQYF.

The chain joins TRBV10-3 to TRBJ1-1; weak D call: TRBD1 (5 bases). V was cut by 1 base and J by 0 bases, with 9 bases left in between. Germline assignment: CDR1 ENHRY and CDR2 SYGVKD. The CDR3 runs 15 residues. The CDR3 DNA reads TGTGCCATCAGTGAGTTACTGACAGTGAACACTGAAGCTTTCTTT. Residues: CAISELLTVNTEAFF.

The chain uses TRBV19 and TRBJ2-7; no firm D call. The CDR3 runs 14 residues. V was cut by 4 bases and J by 3 bases, with 13 bases left in between. Germline CDR1 and CDR2: LNHDA and SQIVND (reference sequence). Here the CDR3 reads CASSTRQPGYEQYF. The CDR3 bases are TGTGCCAGTAGTACGCGACAACCAGGCTACGAGCAGTACTTC.

The sample holds a few counts of this clone. The rearrangement joins TRBV20-1 to TRBJ1-4, with a weak D call TRBD1 (6 bases). V was shortened by 7 bases and J by 12 bases, with 15 bases between the two germline ends. Germline V gene sequence: CDR1 DFQATT, CDR2 SNEGSKA (reference sequence). The CDR3 is made up of 11 amino acids. For the CDR3, the DNA is TGCAGTGTTATTACAGGGAGAGAACTGTTTTTT. Amino acid sequence: CSVITGRELFF.

This clone was counted only a few times. The CDR3 loop reads CASSYWGQLNSPLHF. Written as DNA, the CDR3 is TGTGCCAGCAGTTACTGGGGACAGCTTAATTCACCCCTCCACTTT. V gene TRBV6-5 combines with J gene TRBJ1-6; TRBD1 aligns across 7 bases. This CDR3 is 15 amino acids long. Germline CDR1 MNHEY, CDR2 SVGAGI. Trimming took 1 base from V and 6 from J; bases not matched to a gene: 3.

Of note for this clone: Within the sample, other DNA sequences also encode this same CDR3. This chain connects TRBV30 to TRBJ2-7; D remains ambiguous. This CDR3 region has 12 residues. The V gene lost 2 bases and the J gene lost 1 base, with 6 bases spanning the gap. Germline V lookup: CDR1 GTSNPN, CDR2 SVGIG (reference sequence). CDR3 coding DNA: TGTGCCTGGAGTTTGAGTTCCTACGAGCAGTACTTC. Translated: CAWSLSSYEQYF.

This rearrangement joins TRBV13 to TRBJ2-5, with 11 bases lining up with TRBD2. This CDR3 spans 16 amino acids. V dropped 0 bases and J dropped 2; count of bases not matched to a gene: 2. The V gene's germline CDR1 is PRHDT and CDR2 FYEKMQ (reference sequence). CDR3 residues: CASSLGGLAAQETQYF. For the CDR3, the DNA is TGTGCCAGCAGCTTAGGGGGACTAGCGGCACAAGAGACCCAGTACTTC.

The chain couples TRBV21-1 to TRBJ2-1; no check of the table's D call, TRBD2, against the DNA was made. TRBV21-1 is designated a pseudogene. The CDR3 covers 19 residues. CDR3 sequence reads: CASSNGGTSGRATYNEQFF. In DNA form, the CDR3 reads TGTGCCAGCAGCAACGGGGGGACTAGCGGGAGGGCCACTTACAATGAGCAGTTCTTC.

The chain couples TRBV5-5 to TRBJ2-3; D is undetermined. CDR3 length equals 13 residues. V shed 0 bases and J shed 4 bases, with 6 bases lying between them. Germline V gives CDR1 SGHKS, CDR2 YYEKEE (reference sequence). The CDR3 region has the DNA TGTGCCAGCAGCTTGGAGAGTGCAGATACGCAGTATTTT. As protein: CASSLESADTQYF.

This clone was seen a handful of times. The chain has TRBV27 and TRBJ1-6; 8 nucleotides line up with TRBD1. CDR3 length: 13 amino acids. J lost 14 bases, V lost 4 bases, and 7 bases had no gene match. Per the germline V gene, CDR1 is MNHEY and CDR2 is SMNVEV (reference sequence). The CDR3 region is CASSSGGQGTLHF. Written as DNA, the CDR3 is TGTGCCAGCAGTTCCGGCGGACAGGGAACCCTCCACTTT.

The chain combines TRBV7-9 with TRBJ1-2, with D maybe TRBD1 (6 bases). The CDR3 has 14 residues. CDR1 is SEHNR and CDR2 is FQNEAQ in the germline V gene (reference sequence). Between the trimmed V and J ends, which lost 2 bases and 7 bases, there was a span of 14 bases. The CDR3 spells CASSLMGGQVGYTF. CDR3 in DNA: TGTGCCAGCAGCTTAATGGGGGGGCAGGTTGGCTACACCTTC.

This clone was recorded once. The chain joins TRBV10-1 to TRBJ2-3, with D unresolved. Germline V gene sequence: CDR1 WNHNN, CDR2 SYGVQD (reference sequence). CDR3 length equals 16 residues. Trimming stripped 0 bases from V and 2 bases from J, with 12 bases between. CDR3 amino acids: CASSESTGSITDTQYF. CDR3 sequence (DNA): TGCGCCAGCAGTGAGTCGACTGGGTCTATCACAGATACGCAGTATTTT.